One and the same sample provided the 18 T cell receptor beta chains below, sequenced in a study of cytomegalovirus exposure and HLA in healthy donors. The repertoire was sequenced with immunoSEQ multiplex PCR; TCRdb's copy has only in-frame clones and lacks some. The sample lists 90,000 to 150,000 clones, roughly 88% occurring once. Input material: PBMCs. The receptor source for this set is a woman under 30 in good health and CMV-seropositive.

The chain has TRBV7-9 and TRBJ1-4, with D hard to call. CDR1 is SEHNR, CDR2 FQNEAQ, per germline (reference sequence). The germline V and J ends were trimmed by 5 bases and 5 bases, with 12 bases remaining between them. This CDR3 region has 14 residues. The CDR3 spells CASSPAAINEKLFF. CDR3 nucleotide sequence: TGTGCCAGCAGCCCCGCAGCGATAAATGAAAAACTGTTTTTT. The full variable domain, in which reference TRBV7-9 and TRBJ1-4 provide the parts outside the CDR3, is DTGVSQNPRHKITKRGQNVTFRCDPISEHNRLYWYRQTLGQGPEFLTYFQNEAQLEKSRLLSDRFSAERPKGSFSTLEIQRTEQGDSAMYLCASSPAAINEKLFFGSGTQLSVL.

This clone occurred once. The gene calls are TRBV30 and TRBJ1-3, with 8 bases identical to TRBD1. Trimming at V came to 2 bases and at J to 3 bases, leaving 12 bases not matched to a gene. The germline CDR1 and CDR2 sequences are GTSNPN and SVGIG (reference sequence). The CDR3 sequence is 17 residues long. The CDR3: CAWSLQDRANRGNTIYF. CDR3 DNA sequence: TGTGCCTGGAGTCTACAGGACAGGGCTAATCGTGGAAACACCATATATTTT.

V usage is TRBV6-5 and J usage is TRBJ1-5; D call uncertain. Germline assignment: CDR1 MNHEY and CDR2 SVGAGI. CDR3 length equals 15 residues. Deletions cut 6 bases from V and 2 bases from J, with 14 bases between. CDR3 in amino acids: CASSPTEWGNQPQHF. DNA of the CDR3: TGTGCCAGCAGCCCGACGGAGTGGGGCAATCAGCCCCAGCATTTT.

This clone was counted a single time. This chain uses TRBV2 with TRBJ2-2, with 8 bases aligning to TRBD2. V was clipped by 4 bases and J by 5 bases; unmatched bases: 6. The CDR3 is made up of 15 amino acids. CDR1 is SNHLY and CDR2 is FYNNEI in the germline V gene. As DNA, the CDR3 is TGTGCCAGCAGTGTGGATAGCGGGGTTACCGGGGAGCTGTTTTTT. Encoded protein: CASSVDSGVTGELFF.

CDR3 sequence reads: CASSLDRGVGYTF. CDR3 coding DNA: TGTGCCAGCAGCTTAGACAGGGGAGTCGGCTACACCTTC. V is TRBV7-9 and J is TRBJ1-2; 7 nucleotides match TRBD1. Losses at the gene ends were 1 base for V and 8 bases for J; bases not matched to a gene: 4. Germline lookup yields CDR1 SEHNR and CDR2 FQNEAQ (reference sequence). This CDR3 spans 13 amino acids.

The count of this clone is one. The genes are TRBV5-6 and TRBJ1-1, with D possibly matching TRBD1 (6 bases). V was pared by 0 bases and J by 4 bases, with 13 bases between. CDR1 and CDR2 from the germline V gene are SGHDT and YYEEEE. The CDR3 runs 15 residues. The CDR3, as DNA: TGTGCCAGCAGCTTGGCCGCGGGGGCGAGCACTGAAGCTTTCTTT. Translated, it gives CASSLAAGASTEAFF.

To note about this clone: An end of the junction differs from the germline gene, which may be a read error. V gene TRBV7-7 combines with J gene TRBJ2-5, with a weak D call TRBD1 (5 bases). Germline CDR1 and CDR2: SSHAT and FNYEAQ (reference sequence). This CDR3 spans 15 amino acids. The CDR3 is CASSFHEAGKETQYF. CDR3 DNA sequence: TGTGCTAGCAGCTTCCATGAGGCAGGGAAAGAGACCCAGTACTTC.

Here the CDR3 reads CASSQRTGLNQPQHF. For the CDR3, the DNA is TGTGCCAGCAGCCAAAGGACAGGTCTCAATCAGCCCCAGCATTTT. The chain recombines TRBV7-2 with TRBJ1-5; 7 bases match TRBD1. The CDR3 length is 15 residues. Germline assignment: CDR1 SGHTA and CDR2 FQGNSA. Trimming at V came to 5 bases and at J to 3 bases, leaving 7 bases not matched to a gene.

The CDR3 sequence is CASSPDWKTQYF. Written as DNA, the CDR3 is TGTGCCAGCAGCCCCGACTGGAAGACCCAGTACTTC. V usage is TRBV7-2 and J usage is TRBJ2-5; D call uncertain. The CDR3 is made up of 12 amino acids. CDR1 and CDR2 from the germline V gene are SGHTA and FQGNSA. Trimming cost V 5 bases and J 6 bases, with 10 bases left between them.

This clone came up once. The CDR3 bases are TGTGCCAGCAGCGAACAGGGTCTCACTGGAAACACCATATATTTT. This translates into CASSEQGLTGNTIYF. The V and J genes are TRBV9 and TRBJ1-3; perhaps TRBD1 as D (6 bases). Germline CDR1 and CDR2: SGDLS and YYNGEE. The CDR3 loop spans 15 amino acids. V gave up 3 bases and J gave up 2 bases, with 12 bases separating them.

The chain joins TRBV5-1 to TRBJ2-7, with TRBD2 as a possible D gene (7 bases). This CDR3 contains 15 residues. CDR1 and CDR2 from the germline V gene are SGHRS and YFSETQ. Trimming removed 0 bases at V and 5 bases at J, with 15 bases between. CDR3 sequence (DNA): TGCGCCAGCAGCTTGGAGGGGGGGGACATACACGAGCAGTACTTC. Protein product: CASSLEGGDIHEQYF.

The sample holds a few counts of this clone. This chain joins TRBV6-4 and TRBJ1-2, with 8 bases aligning to TRBD1. The CDR3 is 15 residues long. V lost 2 bases and J lost 4; bases outside the gene matches: 6. In germline, CDR1 is MRHNA, CDR2 SNTAGT. The CDR3 DNA reads as TGTGCCAGCAGTGACGTCCCAGGGGGCGTCTATGGCTACACCTTC. The encoded protein is CASSDVPGGVYGYTF.

The DNA for the CDR3 is TGTGCCAGCAGCTTTGTGGGAGTTGGTTACAATGAGCAGTTCTTC. It codes for CASSFVGVGYNEQFF. This rearrangement joins TRBV5-4 to TRBJ2-1; weak D call: TRBD2 (5 bases). Trimming took off 2 bases at V and 4 bases at J, with 13 bases between the two ends. From germline, CDR1 is SGHNT and CDR2 YYREEE (reference sequence). The CDR3 length is 15 residues. The full variable domain, rest sourced from reference TRBV5-4 and TRBJ2-1, is ETGVTQSPTHLIKTRGQQVTLRCSSQSGHNTVSWYQQALGQGPQFIFQYYREEENGRGNFPPRFSGLQFPNYSSELNVNALELDDSALYLCASSFVGVGYNEQFFGPGTRLTVL.

A single count supports this clone. J is TRBJ1-2 and V is TRBV11-2, with TRBD1 matching 8 bases. Germline V gives CDR1 SGHAT, CDR2 FQNNGV. The junction had 13 bases not matched to a gene; V was cut back by 5 bases and J by 8 bases. This CDR3 spans 15 amino acids. The chain's CDR3 is CASSLRDRSAGGYTF. The CDR3 DNA reads TGTGCCAGCAGCCTCCGGGACAGGAGTGCCGGGGGCTACACCTTC.

This rearrangement joins TRBV4-2 to TRBJ1-5; the D gene is possibly TRBD1 (5 bases). Germline V gene lookup returns CDR1 LGHNA and CDR2 YNFKEQ. The V and J ends lost 4 bases and 2 bases respectively, with 12 bases between them. The CDR3 loop spans 15 amino acids. This chain's CDR3 is CASSPGPTGNQPQHF. The CDR3 DNA is TGTGCCAGCAGCCCGGGCCCGACAGGCAATCAGCCCCAGCATTTT.

This chain connects TRBV6-5 to TRBJ2-1; TRBD1 matches 7 bases. Germline values: CDR1 MNHEY, CDR2 SVGAGI. Trimming at V came to 4 bases and at J to 0 bases, leaving 3 bases not matched to a gene. CDR3 length: 15 residues. CDR3: CASSSTGSSYNEQFF. The CDR3 DNA reads TGTGCCAGCAGTTCGACAGGGAGCTCCTACAATGAGCAGTTCTTC.

This chain connects TRBV4-2 to TRBJ2-7; D is possibly TRBD2 (6 bases). This CDR3 region has 14 residues. The germline gives CDR1 LGHNA, CDR2 YNFKEQ. Between the trimmed V and J ends, which lost 5 bases and 2 bases, there was a span of 13 bases. The CDR3 here is CASSTGADTYEQYF. The CDR3 DNA reads TGTGCCAGCAGCACGGGAGCGGACACCTACGAGCAGTACTTC.

The genes are TRBV10-3 and TRBJ1-2; tentative D call: TRBD1 (6 bases). CDR1 ENHRY and CDR2 SYGVKD come from the germline V gene. V lost 6 bases to trimming and J lost 0 bases, with 17 bases between them. This CDR3 has 16 amino acids. As DNA, the CDR3 is TGTGCCATCAGCGGAGGCTTACAGGGAGCTAACTATGGCTACACCTTC. Translation gives CAISGGLQGANYGYTF.